Listed below are T cell receptor beta chains from one sample, sequenced in a study of cytomegalovirus exposure and HLA in healthy donors. Assay: immunoSEQ multiplex PCR; the TCRdb copy retains only in-frame clones and omits some. Here the sample spans about 59,000 clones, 70% to 75% being singletons. The sequencing sample was made of PBMCs. The receptors come from a man aged 25 to 45 in good health and CMV-seropositive. CDR3s include the opening cysteine and the closing phenylalanine or tryptophan. The D gene is left open where the match is weak. Clone size is stated in some rows and not others, as once, few, many or a class when expanded.

size,V,J,D,DNA,CDR3
NA,TRBV21-1,TRBJ1-6,NA,TGTGCCAGCAGCAAAAGGGGACAGGGGCCAGGAGGGAAGAGGAGCTCCTATAATTCACCCCTCCACTTT,CASSKRGQGPGGKRSSYNSPLHF
NA,TRBV5-1,TRBJ2-7,TRBD1,TGCGCCAGCAGCTCCCGGGACAGACTCTCCTACGAGCAGTACTTC,CASSSRDRLSYEQYF
NA,TRBV5-4,TRBJ2-7,TRBD1,TGTGCCAGCAGCTCCGGTGACAGGGGGCGAGAGCAGTACTTC,CASSSGDRGREQYF
once,TRBV19,TRBJ1-4,TRBD1,TGTGCCAGTAGTATCTACGGGCCGGCAGGGGGACTGTTTTTT,CASSIYGPAGGLFF
NA,TRBV16,TRBJ1-6,TRBD1,TGTGCCAGCAGCCAATTGGCGACAGGGCGTAATTCACCCCTCCACTTT,CASSQLATGRNSPLHF
few,TRBV4-3,TRBJ2-3,TRBD1,TGCGCCAGCAGCCAAGAAAGGGACAGATACACAGATACGCAGTATTTT,CASSQERDRYTDTQYF
NA,TRBV18,TRBJ2-5,NA,TGTGCCAGCTCACCTGGGACACGGACGGCTGGTGGGGCCCAGTACTTC,CASSPGTRTAGGAQYF
NA,TRBV11-3,TRBJ2-5,NA,TGTGCCAGCAAAGTACAGGGACAAGAGACCCAGTACTTC,CASKVQGQETQYF
NA,TRBV7-2,TRBJ2-1,NA,TGTGCCAGCAGTCGACAGTCCAGTCGCTCCTACAATGAGCAGTTCTTC,CASSRQSSRSYNEQFF
NA,TRBV5-5,TRBJ1-2,TRBD1,TGTGCCAGCAGCGAATATGAGGACAGGGGGCTTAGAGGCTACACCTTC,CASSEYEDRGLRGYTF
NA,TRBV7-2,TRBJ1-1,NA,TGTGCCAGCAGCTTCTCGACAGGCTTGAACACTGAAGCTTTCTTT,CASSFSTGLNTEAFF
NA,TRBV15,TRBJ1-2,TRBD1,TGTGCCACCAGCAGAGACCGGACAGGCGGAGGCTACACCTTC,CATSRDRTGGGYTF
NA,TRBV9,TRBJ2-2,TRBD1,TGTGCCAGCAGCGGTGGGGACAGGGACACCGGGGAGCTGTTTTTT,CASSGGDRDTGELFF
once,TRBV7-2,TRBJ2-7,NA,TGTGCCAGCAGCCCTGGCCGGGTCTACGAGCAGTACTTC,CASSPGRVYEQYF
NA,TRBV7-2,TRBJ2-1,NA,TGTGCCAGCAGTTGGACACCTAGGGAGCAGTTCTTC,CASSWTPREQFF
few,TRBV6-1,TRBJ2-7,TRBD2,TGTGCCAGCAGTGAATTCGGGGGGAGTTCCTACGAGCAGTACTTC,CASSEFGGSSYEQYF
NA,TRBV19,TRBJ2-1,NA,TGTGCCAGTAGTATTGGTCCGGGGGAATACAATGAGCAGTTCTTC,CASSIGPGEYNEQFF
NA,TRBV7-2,TRBJ2-7,NA,TGTGCCAGCAGCTTACTAGCGACCTTCTCCTACGAGCAGTACTTC,CASSLLATFSYEQYF
NA,TRBV7-2,TRBJ2-5,NA,TGTGCCAGCAGCTTAGAAGGGGGAACAGAGACCCAGTACTTC,CASSLEGGTETQYF
NA,TRBV19,TRBJ1-6,NA,TGTGCCAGTAGTATAGCCGGTGTCGAGTCACCCCTCCACTTT,CASSIAGVESPLHF
once,TRBV30,TRBJ1-5,NA,TGTGCCTGGAGGCAGCCAGGGAATGGCAATCAGCCCCAGCATTTT,CAWRQPGNGNQPQHF
NA,TRBV9,TRBJ2-7,NA,TGTGCCAGCAGCGTAGAGGGTAGCGGACCCTACGAGCAGTACTTC,CASSVEGSGPYEQYF
NA,TRBV7-2,TRBJ2-5,NA,TGTGCCAGCACACCCGGGCAAGAGACCCAGTACTTC,CASTPGQETQYF
few,TRBV4-2,TRBJ1-5,NA,TGTGCCAGCAGCTTAGGAGATCAGCCCCAGCATTTT,CASSLGDQPQHF
NA,TRBV4-2,TRBJ1-1,NA,TGTGCCAGCAGCCCCCCGGGGAATGAGGGCACTGAAGCTTTCTTT,CASSPPGNEGTEAFF
few,TRBV2,TRBJ2-3,TRBD2,TGTGCCAGCAGAGGTTCGGGACTAGCAGAAGATACGCAGTATTTT,CASRGSGLAEDTQYF
NA,TRBV28,TRBJ1-2,NA,TGTGCCAGCAGTTTGGGGGGAAACTATGGCTACACCTTC,CASSLGGNYGYTF
NA,TRBV2,TRBJ2-7,NA,TGTGCCAGCAGGCCCCCCCCCAGTCGCGAGCAGTACTTC,CASRPPPSREQYF
NA,TRBV14,TRBJ2-7,TRBD1,TGTGCCAGCAGCCATTGGACAGGGCCCTACGAGCAGTACTTC,CASSHWTGPYEQYF
NA,TRBV7-8,TRBJ1-3,TRBD1,TGTGCCAGCAGCTTAGAAGGGGGCCAGTACTCTGGAAACACCATATATTTT,CASSLEGGQYSGNTIYF
few,TRBV4-3,TRBJ1-6,NA,TGCGCCAGCAGCCTCGCTACGGACACTAATTCACCCCTCCACTTT,CASSLATDTNSPLHF
NA,TRBV7-2,TRBJ2-7,TRBD1,TGTGCCAGCAGCTTGGACAGGGAGGCCTACGAGCAGTACTTC,CASSLDREAYEQYF
NA,TRBV2,TRBJ1-2,TRBD1,TGTGCCACCATGATCAGGACAGGGGAGAGGACTAACTATGGCTACACCTTC,CATMIRTGERTNYGYTF
few,TRBV7-6,TRBJ2-7,NA,TGTGCCAGCAGCGCTACGACAAGCTACGAGCAGTACTTC,CASSATTSYEQYF
NA,TRBV6-5,TRBJ2-7,TRBD1,TGTGCCAGCCCCCGGGACAGGGACTACGAGCAGTACTTC,CASPRDRDYEQYF
once,TRBV18,TRBJ2-5,NA,TGTGCCAGCTCTCGGGAAGGGACCCAGTACTTC,CASSREGTQYF
NA,TRBV4-2,TRBJ1-5,TRBD1,TGTGCCAGCAGCCAGGGGCAGGGACAGGGCAATCAGCCCCAGCATTTT,CASSQGQGQGNQPQHF
NA,TRBV28,TRBJ2-2,NA,TGTGCCAGCAGTTTACCCGGGACACTTAACACCGGGGAGCTGTTTTTT,CASSLPGTLNTGELFF
few,TRBV6-5,TRBJ2-1,NA,TGTGCCAGCAGTTATCCGGGTGAGCAGTTCTTC,CASSYPGEQFF
NA,TRBV30,TRBJ2-2,NA,TGTGCCTGGAAGCTGTCTTGGACCGGGGAGCTGTTTTTT,CAWKLSWTGELFF
once,TRBV7-2,TRBJ1-1,NA,TGTGCCAGCAGCTTAGGCTCAGGGGCGATACAGAACACTGAAGCTTTCTTT,CASSLGSGAIQNTEAFF
NA,TRBV10-3,TRBJ1-1,NA,TGTGCCATCAGCCGGACAGCGAACACTGAAGCTTTCTTT,CAISRTANTEAFF
NA,TRBV30,TRBJ2-7,TRBD1,TGTGCCTGGTTGGACAGGCCCTACGAGCAGTACTTC,CAWLDRPYEQYF
NA,TRBV7-2,TRBJ2-4,TRBD1,TGTGCCAGCAGCACCACCCGGACAGGGAACATTCAGTACTTC,CASSTTRTGNIQYF
NA,TRBV30,TRBJ2-5,NA,TGTGCCTGGAGATCGTGGACACTCGGTGGGGAGACCCAGTACTTC,CAWRSWTLGGETQYF
NA,TRBV5-1,TRBJ1-4,NA,TGCGCCAGCAGCGGCGGTCGGGGGGGAGATGAAAAACTGTTTTTT,CASSGGRGGDEKLFF
NA,TRBV5-4,TRBJ2-1,TRBD2,TGTGCCAGCAGCTGGGGGACTAGCGCATTTGAGCAGTTCTTC,CASSWGTSAFEQFF
NA,TRBV4-2,TRBJ2-2,TRBD1,TGTGCCAGCAGCCAAGATGAGGGGACAGGGAACACCGGGGAGCTGTTTTTT,CASSQDEGTGNTGELFF
NA,TRBV21-1,TRBJ2-5,NA,TGTGCCAGCAGCGCTCGAGCCCTCAGGGGGCGCAGTAAGATGGAGACCCAGTACTTC,CASSARALRGRSKMETQYF
NA,TRBV11-2,TRBJ2-5,TRBD2,TGTGCCAGCAGCTCGACTAGCGGGGGGGCGGCCCAGTACTTC,CASSSTSGGAAQYF
NA,TRBV14,TRBJ2-7,NA,TGTGCCAGCAGCCAAGAGAACTACTACGAGCAGTACTTC,CASSQENYYEQYF
NA,TRBV29-1,TRBJ1-5,TRBD1,TGCAGCGTGGGGGGGACAGGGGGCCGGTATAGCAATCAGCCCCAGCATTTT,CSVGGTGGRYSNQPQHF
few,TRBV27,TRBJ1-1,TRBD1,TGTGCCAGCAGTTCCCCCCGGGACAGATCTTCCGCGGACACTGAAGCTTTCTTT,CASSSPRDRSSADTEAFF
NA,TRBV28,TRBJ2-6,NA,TGTGCCAGCAGTTTTCTTTTAGGGGCTGGGGCCAACGTCCTGACTTTC,CASSFLLGAGANVLTF